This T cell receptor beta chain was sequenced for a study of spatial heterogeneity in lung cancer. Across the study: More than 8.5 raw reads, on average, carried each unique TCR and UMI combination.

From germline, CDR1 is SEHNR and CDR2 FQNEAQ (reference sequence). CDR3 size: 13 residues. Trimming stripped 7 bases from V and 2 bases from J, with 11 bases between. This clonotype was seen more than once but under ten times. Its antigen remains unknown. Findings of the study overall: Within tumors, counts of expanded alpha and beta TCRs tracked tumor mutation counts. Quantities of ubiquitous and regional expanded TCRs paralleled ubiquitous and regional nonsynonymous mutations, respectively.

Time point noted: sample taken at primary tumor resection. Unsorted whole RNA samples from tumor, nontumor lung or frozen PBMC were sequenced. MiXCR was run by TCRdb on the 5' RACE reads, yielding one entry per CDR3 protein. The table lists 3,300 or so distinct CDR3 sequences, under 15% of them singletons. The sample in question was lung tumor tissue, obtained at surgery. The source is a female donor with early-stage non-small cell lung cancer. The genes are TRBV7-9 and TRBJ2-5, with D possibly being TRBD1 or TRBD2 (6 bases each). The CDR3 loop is CASTGADQETQYF. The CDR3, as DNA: TGTGCCAGCACGGGGGCGGATCAAGAGACCCAGTACTTC. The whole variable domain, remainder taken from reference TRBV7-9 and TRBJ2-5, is DTGVSQNPRHKITKRGQNVTFRCDPISEHNRLYWYRQTLGQGPEFLTYFQNEAQLEKSRLLSDRFSAERPKGSFSTLEIQRTEQGDSAMYLCASTGADQETQYFGPGTRLLVL.